These T cell receptor beta chains were read from a single sample in a study of human T cells and chemical hapten exposure. TCRdb ran MiXCR on the RACE reads and lists one entry per CDR3 protein. This sample has roughly 360,000 distinct CDR3 sequences; around 4.8% occur once, and the top ten carry over 2%. Sequencing was performed on whole blood, taken in connection with sensitization to the hapten diphenylcyclopropenone (DPC). The receptors stem from a woman aged 50 to 60 with alopecia areata. Some clones in this sample may be carry-over from other donors' samples. CDR3s include the opening cysteine and the closing phenylalanine or tryptophan. Fields, in order: CDR3 DNA, CDR3 protein, V gene, J gene, D gene, clone size. A D gene is named only where the DNA matches it firmly. Clone size appears in some rows only: once, few, many, or a class for an expanded clone.

TGTGCCAGCAGCTTGCCGACGTCACGCGAGCAGTACTTC	CASSLPTSREQYF	TRBV5-5	TRBJ2-7	-	few
TGTGCCAGCAGTGATCCCGGGACAGCCACAGATACGCAGTATTTT	CASSDPGTATDTQYF	TRBV25-1	TRBJ2-3	TRBD1	many
TGTGCCACCAGCAAGAACCAAGAGACCCAGTACTTC	CATSKNQETQYF	TRBV24-1	TRBJ2-5	-	many
TGTGCCAGCAGCCCTACGACAGGGGCGAACTATGGCTACACCTTC	CASSPTTGANYGYTF	TRBV5-6	TRBJ1-2	TRBD1	-
TGTGCCAGCAGCCCCCCATGGGGGAACAATCAGCCCCAGCATTTT	CASSPPWGNNQPQHF	TRBV7-8	TRBJ1-5	-	many
TGTGCCAGCAGTACCGGGACAGGGGCGGAGACCGGGGAGCTGTTTTTT	CASSTGTGAETGELFF	TRBV6-5	TRBJ2-2	TRBD1	many
TGCGCCAGCCGACGGTGGCGGGACCCTACCTACGAGCAGTACTTC	CASRRWRDPTYEQYF	TRBV5-1	TRBJ2-7	-	-
TGTGCCAGCAGTGCGACCTTCTCAGATACGCAGTATTTT	CASSATFSDTQYF	TRBV12-3/TRBV12-4	TRBJ2-3	-	-
TGCAGCGCGCGACAGGGGAGCACTGAAGCTTTCTTT	CSARQGSTEAFF	TRBV29-1	TRBJ1-1	TRBD1	few
TGCAGTGCTAGGGGACCCGAGGACGGCGGGGTGGCCCAGCATTTT	CSARGPEDGGVAQHF	TRBV20-1	TRBJ1-5	-	few
TGTGCCAGCAGTTACGGGGGAACCGGGGAGCTGTTTTTT	CASSYGGTGELFF	TRBV6-5	TRBJ2-2	-	many
TGCGCCAGCAGTGAGGCCAGGGGGCGCCCTGAAGCTTTCTTT	CASSEARGRPEAFF	TRBV10-2	TRBJ1-1	TRBD1	many
TGCGCCAGCAGCCAAGTTTCGTCGTCCGAGCAGTACTTC	CASSQVSSSEQYF	TRBV4-1	TRBJ2-7	-	many
TGTGCCAGCAGCCAACAGGGACTAGGAAATGAGCAGTTCTTC	CASSQQGLGNEQFF	TRBV3-1	TRBJ2-1	TRBD2	-
TGCAGCGCCCTCCCCGGGCAGGGCTCTGGAAACACCATATATTTT	CSALPGQGSGNTIYF	TRBV29-1	TRBJ1-3	-	many
TGTGCCAGCAGCCACGGGGGGGGAGCCAAAAACATTCAGTACTTC	CASSHGGGAKNIQYF	TRBV13	TRBJ2-4	TRBD2	-
TGTGCCAGCAGCCCTCCGGGGCCCCCCGAGCAGTTCTTC	CASSPPGPPEQFF	TRBV7-2	TRBJ2-1	-	many
TGCAGTGCGCAGGGGCGGGGCGGGGAGCTGTTTTTT	CSAQGRGGELFF	TRBV20-1	TRBJ2-2	-	few
TGCGCCAGCAGTACTGGGACAGGTTGGGAGGGGACAGATACGCAGTATTTT	CASSTGTGWEGTDTQYF	TRBV23-1	TRBJ2-3	-	few
TGTGCCAGCAGCCCGGATAGCGGGCCCTACAATGAGCAGTTCTTC	CASSPDSGPYNEQFF	TRBV7-2	TRBJ2-1	TRBD2	-
TGCGCCAGCAGACCAACAGGGCATGGCACTGAAGCTTTCTTT	CASRPTGHGTEAFF	TRBV5-1	TRBJ1-1	-	many
TGCGCCAGCAGTCAATCGGGACCCATCGTCTCGTCATCCTACGAGCAGTACTTC	CASSQSGPIVSSSYEQYF	TRBV23-1	TRBJ2-7	-	-
TGTGCCAGCAGTTTAGGAGGGAAGTTCTCACCCCTCCACTTT	CASSLGGKFSPLHF	TRBV27	TRBJ1-6	-	-
TGTGCCAGCAGTTTAGGTGGCAGGGTAGCTTTCTTT	CASSLGGRVAFF	TRBV12-3/TRBV12-4	TRBJ1-1	-	many
TGTGCCATCCACCCCGGACAGGGGGCGGCCACTGAAGCTTTCTTT	CAIHPGQGAATEAFF	TRBV10-3	TRBJ1-1	TRBD1	-
TGTGCCAGCAGCTCAACAGGGGGAGTGGTCAATGAGCAGTTCTTC	CASSSTGGVVNEQFF	TRBV7-2	TRBJ2-1	TRBD1	many
TGTGCCAGCAGCACTGGCCCAGGGAACGAGCAGTACTTC	CASSTGPGNEQYF	TRBV12-3/TRBV12-4	TRBJ2-7	-	many
TGCGCCAGCAGCCAAGGGGGACGGGATACTCTGTTTTTT	CASSQGGRDTLFF	TRBV4-3	TRBJ1-4	-	-
TGCGCCAGCAGCTTGGATAGGCTCACAGATACGCAGTATTTT	CASSLDRLTDTQYF	TRBV5-1	TRBJ2-3	-	many
TGTGCCAGCAGTTACAATTTACCGGGACAGGGAAAGGAAAAACTGTTTTTT	CASSYNLPGQGKEKLFF	TRBV6-5	TRBJ1-4	TRBD1	many
TGTGCCAGCAGCTCTAGCATGAATACGCAGTATTTT	CASSSSMNTQYF	TRBV14	TRBJ2-3	-	few
TGTGCCAGCAGCTTATTCGGCGGGAGGGCCAAAAACATTCAGTACTTC	CASSLFGGRAKNIQYF	TRBV7-8	TRBJ2-4	TRBD2	few
TGCAGTGCTAACGACCGTTACGAGGAGACCCAGTACTTC	CSANDRYEETQYF	TRBV20-1	TRBJ2-5	-	many
TGTGCCAGCAGTGATACCGGGACAGGGGCCACCACCGGGGAGCTGTTTTTT	CASSDTGTGATTGELFF	TRBV6-6	TRBJ2-2	TRBD1	few
TGTGCCAGCAGCGAGGTAGGCCCGGGCGAGCAGTACTTC	CASSEVGPGEQYF	TRBV7-9	TRBJ2-7	-	many
TGTGCCAGCAGCCGGGGACTAGCGGGAGAGGGTGAGCAGTTCTTC	CASSRGLAGEGEQFF	TRBV2	TRBJ2-1	TRBD2	few
TGTGCCAGCAGTTTTCGGGGGACCGTGGATCACGAGCAGTACTTC	CASSFRGTVDHEQYF	TRBV28	TRBJ2-7	-	many
TGTGCCACCAGTGGTAGGGAACCTGGCAATGAGCAGTTCTTC	CATSGREPGNEQFF	TRBV24-1	TRBJ2-1	-	-
TGTGCCAGCACCAAACGGGACAGGGTAAATGGATATGGCTACACCTTC	CASTKRDRVNGYGYTF	TRBV6-2/TRBV6-3	TRBJ1-2	TRBD1	-
TGTGCCAGCAGTTTATCACCTTTCTCCTATAATTCACCCCTCCACTTT	CASSLSPFSYNSPLHF	TRBV27	TRBJ1-6	-	-
TGTGCCAGCAGCGCCGGGACAGTGCCCACCACCTTC	CASSAGTVPTTF	TRBV2	TRBJ1-2	TRBD1	few
TGTGCCAGCAGTCGCGGACAGAACTCCTACAATGAGCAGTTCTTC	CASSRGQNSYNEQFF	TRBV6-5	TRBJ2-1	-	few
TGCAGTGCTAGAGCGAGAACAGGGGGCAATCAGCCCCAGCATTTT	CSARARTGGNQPQHF	TRBV20-1	TRBJ1-5	TRBD1	many
TGTGCCACCCAAGGGGATACTAACTATGGCTACACCTTC	CATQGDTNYGYTF	TRBV27	TRBJ1-2	-	many
TGTGCCAGCAGCGTGGGGGACAGATCCTCCTACGAGCAGTACTTC	CASSVGDRSSYEQYF	TRBV9	TRBJ2-7	TRBD1	many
TGTGCCAGCAGTTGGTCAGGGCGGAACACCGGGGAGCTGTTTTTT	CASSWSGRNTGELFF	TRBV12-3/TRBV12-4	TRBJ2-2	-	many
TGTGCCAGCAGCTTCTTAGCGGGGGCTAACACCGGGGAGCTGTTTTTT	CASSFLAGANTGELFF	TRBV7-9	TRBJ2-2	TRBD2	many